This T cell receptor beta chain stems from a study of CD8 T cells in Susac syndrome. V was shortened by 0 bases and J by 1 base, with 18 bases between the two germline ends. This CDR3 has 18 amino acids. Germline V gene sequence: CDR1 MNHEY, CDR2 SVGAGI. cDNA came from 0.5 to 1 ug RNA primed by random hexamers. Via MiXCR, TCRdb re-called the immunoSEQ multiplex PCR reads, giving one row per CDR3 protein. The table records hundreds of thousands of distinct CDR3 sequences, less than 95% of them present only once. This clonotype was seen only once. This clonotype was sampled from a human donor with Susac syndrome. Material for sequencing was CD4+ T cells from PBMCs. The V call is TRBV6-5, the J call TRBJ1-1; D uncertain. The CDR3 coding sequence is TGTGCCAGCAGTTACTCGATAGTTTCCGGGAAATGGAACACTGAAGCTTTCTTT. Protein: CASSYSIVSGKWNTEAFF.